This T cell receptor (beta chain) is from a study of blood T cell repertoires in COVID-19. As handled by the study authors: Amplification of reference gene primers provided the estimated nucleated cell counts. Assay used: immunoSEQ multiplex PCR; TCRdb lists only in-frame clones, some missing. Clone size and the V and J calls come from that table; the DNA yielded D and trimming. This sample has 450,000 or so clones, with around 90% found just once. Enrollment of patients from Seattle took place during active infection, with longitudinal follow-up. V shed 1 base and J shed 1 base, with 10 bases lying between them. CDR3 length equals 15 residues. Germline assignment: CDR1 SGHVS and CDR2 FQNEAQ.

The sample taken for sequencing was peripheral blood. This clonotype originated in a man aged 18 to 30 with COVID-19, enrolled during active disease. The chain couples TRBV7-8 to TRBJ1-1; no clear D. The CDR3 bases are TGTGCCAGCAGCTTAGTGGCTAGCCGGAACACTGAAGCTTTCTTT. Encoded protein: CASSLVASRNTEAFF.